This TCR beta chain was found in a study of cytomegalovirus exposure and HLA in healthy donors. Notes on the study in general: Confirmation in vitro established that three CMV-associated chains were specific for CMV antigens. Cytomegalovirus status was reportedly diagnosed by the classifier with high sensitivity and specificity.

In regard to this clone: Its antigen is as yet unknown.

The CDR3 is made up of 14 amino acids. Germline V lookup: CDR1 SGDLS, CDR2 YYNGEE. V was cut by 3 bases and J by 8 bases, with 12 bases left in between. Primers for the PCR totalled 60 Vbeta and 13 Jbeta. Assay used: immunoSEQ multiplex PCR; TCRdb lists only in-frame clones, some missing. The sample includes around 100,000 clones. The V call is TRBV9, the J call TRBJ1-6; TRBD1 is a possible D gene (5 bases). The source is a man aged 40-49 years in good health and CMV-seronegative. The sample comprised PBMCs. CDR3 amino acids: CASSGDSGYSPLHF. The DNA for the CDR3 is TGTGCCAGCAGCGGAGACAGTGGGTATTCACCCCTCCACTTT.